This is a list of T cell receptor beta chains from one sample in a study of T-cell memory formation after mild COVID-19. TCRdb passed the 5' RACE reads through MiXCR, listing each CDR3 protein once. The sample yields 75,000 to 95,000 distinct CDR3 sequences, around an eighth seen once. The sequenced sample was PBMCs or a T cell subset sorted from them (not recorded which). Receptors originate from an adult woman who had mild COVID-19 (a few samples of this study predate the infection). Cell type and time point are not known. Both conserved end residues are part of each CDR3. D genes are given only for firm matches. Size tells how often a clone was seen (once, few, many) or the class of an expanded clone, and some rows leave it out.

clone_size	v_call	cdr3_length	d_call	j_call	cdr3_aa	cdr3_nt
few	TRBV12-3/TRBV12-4	13	-	TRBJ1-1	CASSSLDYTEAFF	TGTGCCAGCAGTTCCCTGGATTACACCGAAGCTTTCTTT
-	TRBV12-3/TRBV12-4	17	-	TRBJ2-1	CASSSPYRDQRDNEQFF	TGTGCCAGCAGTTCGCCTTACCGGGACCAAAGGGACAATGAGCAGTTCTTC
-	TRBV12-3/TRBV12-4	17	TRBD1	TRBJ1-2	CASIGGTGGVLDYGYTF	TGTGCCAGCATAGGTGGGACAGGGGGCGTTTTGGACTATGGCTACACCTTC
-	TRBV19	16	TRBD2	TRBJ2-1	CASSLGTSGPYNEQFF	TGTGCCAGTAGTTTGGGGACTAGCGGTCCCTACAATGAGCAGTTCTTC
-	TRBV20-1	12	-	TRBJ1-1	CSASRSYTEAFF	TGCAGTGCTAGTCGGTCATACACTGAAGCTTTCTTT
few	TRBV4-2	18	TRBD2	TRBJ2-7	CASSQDRYLAGAGYEQYF	TGTGCCAGCAGCCAAGATCGATACTTGGCGGGAGCGGGTTACGAGCAGTACTTC
-	TRBV7-7	15	-	TRBJ2-5	CASSLSTETQETQYF	TGTGCTAGCAGCTTATCGACAGAGACTCAAGAGACCCAGTACTTC
many	TRBV2	13	-	TRBJ1-2	CASNHALGYGYTF	TGTGCCAGCAACCATGCCCTAGGCTATGGCTACACCTTC
-	TRBV7-9	15	-	TRBJ2-1	CASSLGTNGYNEQFF	TGTGCCAGCAGCTTAGGGACAAACGGATACAATGAGCAGTTCTTC
few	TRBV5-1	15	TRBD1	TRBJ2-3	CASRGTGEVGDTQYF	TGCGCCAGCAGAGGAACAGGGGAAGTGGGAGATACGCAGTATTTT
few	TRBV29-1	11	TRBD2	TRBJ2-7	CSVELGGEQYF	TGCAGCGTTGAATTGGGGGGGGAGCAGTACTTC
-	TRBV30	12	-	TRBJ2-2	CAWRLNPGELFF	TGTGCCTGGAGGCTTAACCCCGGGGAGCTGTTTTTT
many	TRBV9	13	TRBD1	TRBJ2-7	CASSVSGGDEQYF	TGTGCCAGCAGCGTTTCAGGGGGCGACGAGCAGTACTTC
few	TRBV6-6	14	TRBD2	TRBJ2-5	CASSQLAGTETQYF	TGTGCCAGCAGCCAACTAGCGGGAACAGAGACCCAGTACTTC
many	TRBV7-8	14	-	TRBJ2-5	CASSTNTDAETQYF	TGTGCCAGCAGCACGAACACCGACGCGGAGACCCAGTACTTC
few	TRBV7-9	17	-	TRBJ2-6	CASSSPQGRTGANVLTF	TGTGCCAGCAGCTCACCTCAGGGACGTACTGGGGCCAACGTCCTGACTTTC
-	TRBV4-1	16	-	TRBJ2-7	CASSQDRTESSYEQYF	TGCGCCAGCAGCCAAGATAGGACAGAAAGCTCCTACGAGCAGTACTTC
few	TRBV6-2/TRBV6-3	15	-	TRBJ1-2	CASSYPLDVWDGYTF	TGTGCCAGCAGTTACCCCCTCGACGTCTGGGATGGCTACACCTTC
medium-sized	TRBV10-2	14	-	TRBJ2-1	CASSVSQEYNEQFF	TGCGCCAGCAGTGTGTCTCAAGAATACAATGAGCAGTTCTTC
-	TRBV29-1	13	-	TRBJ2-5	CSVHPRGQETQYF	TGCAGCGTTCACCCGAGGGGCCAAGAGACCCAGTACTTC
-	TRBV24-1	16	-	TRBJ2-1	CATSGGTSTSPNEQFF	TGTGCCACCAGTGGGGGAACTAGTACCAGCCCCAATGAGCAGTTCTTC
few	TRBV6-2/TRBV6-3	15	TRBD1	TRBJ1-6	CASSYPGTEEVLLHF	TGTGCCAGCAGTTACCCCGGGACAGAAGAAGTACTCCTCCACTTT
few	TRBV19	13	-	TRBJ2-1	CASTNPPGNEQFF	TGTGCCAGTACCAACCCCCCAGGGAATGAGCAGTTCTTC
few	TRBV5-8	12	-	TRBJ2-3	CASSPISDTQYF	TGTGCCAGCAGCCCTATCTCAGATACGCAGTATTTT
few	TRBV7-9	14	-	TRBJ2-7	CASSLDYGLYEQYF	TGTGCCAGCAGCTTAGACTACGGGCTCTACGAGCAGTACTTC
-	TRBV15	14	-	TRBJ1-1	CATSRALENTEAFF	TGTGCCACCAGCAGAGCCCTGGAGAACACTGAAGCTTTCTTT
-	TRBV12-3/TRBV12-4	20	TRBD1	TRBJ2-1	CASSLAPGQGIVVYTGEQFF	TGTGCCAGCAGTTTAGCACCGGGACAGGGGATAGTGGTATATACGGGTGAGCAGTTCTTC
many	TRBV20-1	17	TRBD2	TRBJ2-7	CSARDLLAGVSSYEQYF	TGCAGTGCTAGAGATCTCCTAGCGGGGGTTAGCTCCTACGAGCAGTACTTC
few	TRBV12-3/TRBV12-4	14	-	TRBJ2-7	CASSLVVGGGEQYF	TGTGCCAGCAGCCTAGTTGTGGGGGGCGGTGAGCAGTACTTC
few	TRBV13	13	-	TRBJ2-1	CASSARLVDEQFF	TGTGCCAGCAGCGCCCGACTAGTGGATGAGCAGTTCTTC
-	TRBV7-8	16	TRBD2	TRBJ2-3	CASSMDPGLVGNTQYF	TGTGCCAGCAGCATGGATCCGGGACTAGTCGGAAATACGCAGTATTTT
many	TRBV7-9	14	TRBD1	TRBJ1-1	CASSARQGWSEAFF	TGTGCCAGCAGCGCGAGACAGGGTTGGTCTGAAGCTTTCTTT
few	TRBV6-2/TRBV6-3	15	TRBD2	TRBJ2-3	CASSRGLADTDTQYF	TGTGCCAGCAGCCGGGGACTAGCGGACACAGATACGCAGTATTTT
-	TRBV29-1	15	-	TRBJ2-7	CSVVGSNKGSYEQYF	TGCAGCGTTGTCGGGTCAAACAAGGGCTCCTACGAGCAGTACTTC
-	TRBV5-1	12	-	TRBJ2-7	CASGEGDYEQYF	TGCGCCAGCGGTGAGGGGGACTACGAGCAGTACTTC
few	TRBV20-1	18	TRBD2	TRBJ2-1	CSARASLVPGGGPNEQFF	TGCAGTGCTAGAGCATCCCTCGTTCCTGGCGGGGGGCCTAATGAGCAGTTCTTC
few	TRBV2	16	-	TRBJ2-5	CASSRSTEEARETQYF	TGTGCCAGCAGTCGGTCGACGGAGGAGGCCAGAGAGACCCAGTACTTC
-	TRBV7-9	17	TRBD1	TRBJ2-1	CASASDRLAEGYNEQFF	TGTGCCAGCGCTTCGGACAGGCTGGCTGAGGGCTACAATGAGCAGTTCTTC
-	TRBV13	15	-	TRBJ2-3	CASSYQTGVTDTQYF	TGTGCCAGCAGCTACCAGACAGGAGTAACAGATACGCAGTATTTT
few	TRBV6-5	17	TRBD2	TRBJ2-3	CASSYSLVTGTSGIRYF	TGTGCCAGCAGTTACTCGTTGGTAACCGGGACTAGCGGGATTAGGTATTTT
few	TRBV11-2	16	TRBD2	TRBJ2-2	CASSSQLSGGAGELFF	TGTGCCAGCAGCTCCCAGTTGAGCGGGGGTGCCGGGGAGCTGTTTTTT
-	TRBV4-2	15	-	TRBJ1-4	CASMRPGHLKEKLFF	TGTGCCAGCATGAGACCCGGCCACCTCAAAGAAAAACTGTTTTTT
few	TRBV4-1	13	-	TRBJ2-7	CASSHPAGYEQYF	TGCGCCAGCAGCCACCCAGCGGGTTACGAGCAGTACTTC
many	TRBV29-1	15	TRBD2	TRBJ2-3	CSVDEVGTSGNTQYF	TGCAGCGTTGATGAAGTGGGGACTAGCGGCAATACGCAGTATTTT
few	TRBV7-3	15	TRBD2	TRBJ2-1	CASSLEGGPNNEQFF	TGTGCCAGCAGCTTAGAGGGAGGGCCAAACAATGAGCAGTTCTTC
few	TRBV4-1	12	-	TRBJ2-7	CASSQNRLEQYF	TGCGCCAGCAGCCAAAATCGCCTCGAGCAGTACTTC
few	TRBV20-1	16	TRBD1	TRBJ1-2	CSASLGQGIGNYGYTF	TGCAGTGCTAGTCTCGGACAGGGGATTGGTAACTATGGCTACACCTTC
-	TRBV9	15	-	TRBJ2-3	CASSPNQLSTDTQYF	TGTGCCAGCAGCCCCAATCAACTAAGCACAGATACGCAGTATTTT
few	TRBV10-3	12	TRBD1	TRBJ2-5	CAMGTGWETQYF	TGTGCCATGGGGACAGGTTGGGAGACCCAGTACTTC
few	TRBV7-2	17	TRBD2	TRBJ2-1	CASTPPGEGSNYNEQFF	TGTGCCAGCACCCCTCCGGGGGAGGGATCGAACTACAATGAGCAGTTCTTC
many	TRBV29-1	13	-	TRBJ2-1	CSVDRRSYNEQFF	TGCAGCGTTGATCGCAGATCCTACAATGAGCAGTTCTTC
many	TRBV20-1	14	-	TRBJ2-7	CSASASLNSYEQYF	TGCAGTGCTAGCGCCAGCCTAAACTCCTACGAGCAGTACTTC
few	TRBV4-3	16	TRBD1	TRBJ1-1	CASSPRDRELNTEAFF	TGCGCCAGCAGCCCTCGGGACAGGGAATTGAACACTGAAGCTTTCTTT
few	TRBV7-9	16	TRBD2	TRBJ2-3	CASSPPTSGGTDTQYF	TGTGCCAGCAGCCCGCCGACTAGCGGGGGTACAGATACGCAGTATTTT
-	TRBV5-6	16	-	TRBJ2-1	CASSLGTGLAYNEQFF	TGTGCCAGCAGCTTGGGAACAGGCCTAGCCTACAATGAGCAGTTCTTC
few	TRBV13	15	TRBD2	TRBJ2-3	CASSLLAGSKDTQYF	TGTGCCAGCAGCTTACTAGCGGGGAGCAAGGATACGCAGTATTTT
few	TRBV15	15	-	TRBJ1-5	CATSRLRGSNQPQHF	TGTGCCACCAGCCGCCTACGGGGTTCCAATCAGCCCCAGCATTTT